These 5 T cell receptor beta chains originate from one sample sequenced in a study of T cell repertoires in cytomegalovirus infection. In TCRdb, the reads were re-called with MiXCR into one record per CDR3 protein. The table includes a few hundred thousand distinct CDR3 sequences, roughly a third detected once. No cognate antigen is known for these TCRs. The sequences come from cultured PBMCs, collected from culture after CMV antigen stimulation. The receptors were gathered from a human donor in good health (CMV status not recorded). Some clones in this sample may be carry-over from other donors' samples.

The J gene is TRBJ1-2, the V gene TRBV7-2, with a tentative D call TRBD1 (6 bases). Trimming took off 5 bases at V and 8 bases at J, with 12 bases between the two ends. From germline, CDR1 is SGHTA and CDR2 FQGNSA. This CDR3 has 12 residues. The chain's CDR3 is CASSPTGLGYTF. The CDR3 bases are TGTGCCAGCAGCCCGACAGGATTAGGCTACACCTTC.

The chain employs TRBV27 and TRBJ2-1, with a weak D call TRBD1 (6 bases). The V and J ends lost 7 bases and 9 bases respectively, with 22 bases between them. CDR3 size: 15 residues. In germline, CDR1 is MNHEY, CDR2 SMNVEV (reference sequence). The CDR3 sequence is CASNLRGSQFGEQFF. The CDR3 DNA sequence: TGTGCCAGCAACCTAAGGGGGTCCCAGTTTGGTGAGCAGTTCTTC.

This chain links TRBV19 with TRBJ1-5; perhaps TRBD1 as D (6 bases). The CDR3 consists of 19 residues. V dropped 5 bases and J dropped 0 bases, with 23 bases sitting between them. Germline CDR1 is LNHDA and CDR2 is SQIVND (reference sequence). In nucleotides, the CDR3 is TGTGCCAGTAGTTCTCATTCCGGAGGGGGGATCAATAGCAATCAGCCCCAGCATTTT. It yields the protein CASSSHSGGGINSNQPQHF.

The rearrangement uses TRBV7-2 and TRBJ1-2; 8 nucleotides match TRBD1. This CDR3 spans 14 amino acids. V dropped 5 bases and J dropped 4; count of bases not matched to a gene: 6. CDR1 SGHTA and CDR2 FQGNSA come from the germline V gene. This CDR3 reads CASSATGTGYGYTF. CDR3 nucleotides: TGTGCCAGCAGCGCTACCGGGACAGGCTATGGCTACACCTTC. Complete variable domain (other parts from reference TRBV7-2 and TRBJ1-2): GAGVSQSPSNKVTEKGKDVELRCDPISGHTALYWYRQSLGQGLEFLIYFQGNSAPDKSGLPSDRFSAERTGGSVSTLTIQRTQQEDSAVYLCASSATGTGYGYTFGSGTRLTVV.

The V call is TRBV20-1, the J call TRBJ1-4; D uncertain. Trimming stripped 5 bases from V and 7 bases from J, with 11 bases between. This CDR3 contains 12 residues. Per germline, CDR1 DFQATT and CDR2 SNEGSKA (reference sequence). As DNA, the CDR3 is TGCAGTGCTTCCCGGCCCGGTGAAAAACTGTTTTTT. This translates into CSASRPGEKLFF.